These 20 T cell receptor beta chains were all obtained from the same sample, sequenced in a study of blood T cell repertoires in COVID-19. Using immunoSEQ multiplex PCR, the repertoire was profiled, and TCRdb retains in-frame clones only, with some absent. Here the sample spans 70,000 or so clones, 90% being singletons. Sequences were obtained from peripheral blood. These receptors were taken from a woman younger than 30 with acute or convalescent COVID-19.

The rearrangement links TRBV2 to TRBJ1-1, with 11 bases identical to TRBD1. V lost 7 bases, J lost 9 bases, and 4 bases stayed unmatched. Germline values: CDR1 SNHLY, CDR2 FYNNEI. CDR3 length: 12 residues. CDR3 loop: CASNPDRGQAFF. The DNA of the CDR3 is TGTGCCAGCAACCCGGACAGGGGGCAAGCTTTCTTT.

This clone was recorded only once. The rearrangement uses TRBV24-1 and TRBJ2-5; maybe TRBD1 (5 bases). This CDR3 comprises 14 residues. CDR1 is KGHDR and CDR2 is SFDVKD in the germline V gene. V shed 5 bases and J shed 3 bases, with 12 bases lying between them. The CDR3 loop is CATSAWGQEETQYF. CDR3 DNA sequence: TGTGCCACCAGTGCCTGGGGCCAAGAAGAGACCCAGTACTTC.

CDR3 DNA sequence: TGTGCCAGCAGCCTCCTAGCGGGAATCTCCTACGAGCAGTACTTC. Translation gives CASSLLAGISYEQYF. This chain joins TRBV5-5 and TRBJ2-7; 9 nucleotides match TRBD2. Trimming cost V 4 bases and J 0 bases; bases outside gene matches: 5. The CDR3 is 15 residues long. Germline V gives CDR1 SGHKS, CDR2 YYEKEE (reference sequence).

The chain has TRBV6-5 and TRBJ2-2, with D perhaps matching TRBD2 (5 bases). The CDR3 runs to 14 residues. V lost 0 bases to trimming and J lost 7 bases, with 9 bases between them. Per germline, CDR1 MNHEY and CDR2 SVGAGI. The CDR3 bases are TGTGCCAGCAGTTACTCAGTCCGGGGCGGGGAGCTGTTTTTT. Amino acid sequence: CASSYSVRGGELFF.

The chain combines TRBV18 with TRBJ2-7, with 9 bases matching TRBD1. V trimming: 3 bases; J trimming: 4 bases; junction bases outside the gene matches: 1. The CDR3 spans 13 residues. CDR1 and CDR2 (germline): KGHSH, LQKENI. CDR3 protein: CASSPTGGYEQYF. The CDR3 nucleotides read TGTGCCAGCTCACCGACAGGGGGGTACGAGCAGTACTTC.

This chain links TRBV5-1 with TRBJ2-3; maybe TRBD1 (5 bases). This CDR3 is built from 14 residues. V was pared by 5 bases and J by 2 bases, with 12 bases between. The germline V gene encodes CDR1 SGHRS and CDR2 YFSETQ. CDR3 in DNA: TGCGCCAGCAGTCCAGGGCCCGACACAGATACGCAGTATTTT. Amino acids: CASSPGPDTDTQYF.

The CDR3 protein is CASSPRTGRDEKLFF. CDR3 nucleotide sequence: TGTGCCAGCAGCCCAAGGACAGGGAGAGATGAAAAACTGTTTTTT. The V and J genes are TRBV5-6 and TRBJ1-4; 8 nucleotides match TRBD1. The CDR3 extends over 15 amino acids. Per the germline V gene, CDR1 is SGHDT and CDR2 is YYEEEE. The trim removed 4 bases at V and 6 bases at J, leaving 8 bases unmatched.

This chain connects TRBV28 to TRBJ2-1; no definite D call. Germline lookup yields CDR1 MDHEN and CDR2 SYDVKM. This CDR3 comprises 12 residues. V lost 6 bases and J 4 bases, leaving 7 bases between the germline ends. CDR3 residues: CASRFRYNEQFF. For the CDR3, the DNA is TGTGCCAGCAGATTCAGATACAATGAGCAGTTCTTC.

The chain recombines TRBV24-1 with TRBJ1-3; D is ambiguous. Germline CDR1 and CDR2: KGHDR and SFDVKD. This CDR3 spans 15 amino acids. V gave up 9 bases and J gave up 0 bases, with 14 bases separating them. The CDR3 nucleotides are TGTGCCACCTCAAGAGAGCCGTACTCTGGAAACACCATATATTTT. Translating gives CATSREPYSGNTIYF.

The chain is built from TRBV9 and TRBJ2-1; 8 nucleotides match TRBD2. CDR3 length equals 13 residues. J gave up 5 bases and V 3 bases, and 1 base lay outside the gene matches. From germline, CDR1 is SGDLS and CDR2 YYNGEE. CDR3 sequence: CASSGSGNNEQFF. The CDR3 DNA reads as TGTGCCAGCAGCGGTAGCGGGAACAATGAGCAGTTCTTC.

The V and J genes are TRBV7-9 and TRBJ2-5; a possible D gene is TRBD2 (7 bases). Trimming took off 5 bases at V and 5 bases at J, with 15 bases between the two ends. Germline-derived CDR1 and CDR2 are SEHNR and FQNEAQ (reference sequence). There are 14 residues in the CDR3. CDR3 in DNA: TGTGCCAGCAGCCGCCTCGGGGGGCGTGAGACCCAGTACTTC. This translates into CASSRLGGRETQYF.

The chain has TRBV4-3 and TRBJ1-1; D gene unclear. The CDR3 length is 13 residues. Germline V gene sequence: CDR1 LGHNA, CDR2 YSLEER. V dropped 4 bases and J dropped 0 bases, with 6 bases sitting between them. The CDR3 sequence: CASSPQVNTEAFF. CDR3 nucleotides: TGCGCCAGCAGCCCGCAGGTGAACACTGAAGCTTTCTTT.

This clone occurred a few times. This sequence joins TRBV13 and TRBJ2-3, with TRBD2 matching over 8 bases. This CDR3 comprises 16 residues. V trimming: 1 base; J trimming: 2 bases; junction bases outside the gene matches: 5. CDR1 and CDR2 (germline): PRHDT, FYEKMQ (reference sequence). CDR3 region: CASSLVGSGDTDTQYF. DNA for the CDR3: TGTGCCAGCAGCTTAGTTGGTAGCGGGGACACAGATACGCAGTATTTT.

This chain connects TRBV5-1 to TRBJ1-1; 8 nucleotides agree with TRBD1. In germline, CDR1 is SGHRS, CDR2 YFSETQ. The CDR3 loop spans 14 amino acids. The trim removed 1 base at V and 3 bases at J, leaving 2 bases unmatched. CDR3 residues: CASSLTGGYTEAFF. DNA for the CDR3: TGCGCCAGCAGCTTGACAGGGGGGTACACTGAAGCTTTCTTT.

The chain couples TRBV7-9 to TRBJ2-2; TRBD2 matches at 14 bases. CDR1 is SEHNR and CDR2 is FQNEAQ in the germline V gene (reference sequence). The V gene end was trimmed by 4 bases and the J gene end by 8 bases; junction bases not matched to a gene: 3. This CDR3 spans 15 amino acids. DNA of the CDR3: TGTGCCAGCAGCTCGGGACTAGCGGGGGAAGGGGAGCTGTTTTTT. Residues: CASSSGLAGEGELFF.

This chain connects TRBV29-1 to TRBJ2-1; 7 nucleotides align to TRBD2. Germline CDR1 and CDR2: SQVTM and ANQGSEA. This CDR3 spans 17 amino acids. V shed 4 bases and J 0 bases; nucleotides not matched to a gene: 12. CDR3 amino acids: CSVVSPGGLSSYNEQFF. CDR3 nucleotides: TGCAGCGTTGTCTCCCCCGGGGGACTAAGCTCCTACAATGAGCAGTTCTTC.

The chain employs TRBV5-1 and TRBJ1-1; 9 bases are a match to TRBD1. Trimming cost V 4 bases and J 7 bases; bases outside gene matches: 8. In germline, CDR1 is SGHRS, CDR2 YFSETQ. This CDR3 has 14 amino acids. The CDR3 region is CASSTLDRGIEAFF. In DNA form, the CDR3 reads TGCGCCAGCAGCACCCTAGACAGGGGGATTGAAGCTTTCTTT. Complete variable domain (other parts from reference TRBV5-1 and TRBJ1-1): KAGVTQTPRYLIKTRGQQVTLSCSPISGHRSVSWYQQTPGQGLQFLFEYFSETQRNKGNFPGRFSGRQFSNSRSEMNVSTLELGDSALYLCASSTLDRGIEAFFGQGTRLTVV.

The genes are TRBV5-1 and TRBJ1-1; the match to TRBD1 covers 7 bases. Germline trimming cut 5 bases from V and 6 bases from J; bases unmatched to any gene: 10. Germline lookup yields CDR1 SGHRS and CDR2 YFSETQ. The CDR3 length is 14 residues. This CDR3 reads CASSLTGQMPEAFF. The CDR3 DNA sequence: TGCGCCAGCAGTCTCACGGGACAGATGCCTGAAGCTTTCTTT.

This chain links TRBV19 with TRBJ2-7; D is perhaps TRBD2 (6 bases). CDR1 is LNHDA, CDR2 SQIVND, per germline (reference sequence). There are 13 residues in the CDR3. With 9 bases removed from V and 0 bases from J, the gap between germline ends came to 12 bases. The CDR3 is CASTPDYSYEQYF. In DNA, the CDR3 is TGTGCCAGCACCCCGGACTACTCCTACGAGCAGTACTTC.

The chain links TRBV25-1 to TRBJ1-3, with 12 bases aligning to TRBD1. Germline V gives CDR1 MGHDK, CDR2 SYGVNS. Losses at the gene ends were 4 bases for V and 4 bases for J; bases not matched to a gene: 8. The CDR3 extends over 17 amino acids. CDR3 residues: CASSALGQGARGNTIYF. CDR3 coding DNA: TGTGCCAGCAGTGCCCTGGGACAGGGGGCCAGGGGAAACACCATATATTTT.